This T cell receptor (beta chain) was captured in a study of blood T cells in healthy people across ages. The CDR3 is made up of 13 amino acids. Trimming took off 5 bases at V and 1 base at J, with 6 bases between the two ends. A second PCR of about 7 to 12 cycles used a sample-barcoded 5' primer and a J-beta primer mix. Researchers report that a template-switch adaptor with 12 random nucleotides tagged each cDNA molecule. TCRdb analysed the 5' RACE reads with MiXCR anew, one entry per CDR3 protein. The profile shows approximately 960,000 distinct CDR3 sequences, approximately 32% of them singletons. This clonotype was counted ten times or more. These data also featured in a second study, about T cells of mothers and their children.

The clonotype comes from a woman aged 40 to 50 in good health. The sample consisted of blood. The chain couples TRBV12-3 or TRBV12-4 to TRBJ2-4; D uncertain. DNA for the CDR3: TGTGCCAGCAGTGATTTCGCCAAAAACATTCAGTACTTC. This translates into CASSDFAKNIQYF.